A selection of T cell receptor beta chains follows, all from one sample in a study of blood T cell repertoires in COVID-19. The assay was immunoSEQ multiplex PCR, and TCRdb's table has in-frame clones only and misses some. Found here are 140,000 to 150,000 clones, roughly 87% of them singletons; the top ten hold approximately 1.8%. Sequences were obtained from peripheral blood. The receptor source for this set is a man between 65 and 85 years old with acute or convalescent COVID-19. The CDR3 runs from the conserved cysteine through the conserved F or W. The D gene is left open where the match is weak. A row's size may be missing; if present it is once, few, many or a size class.

size	V	J	length	D	CDR3
medium-sized	TRBV27	TRBJ2-1	15	NA	CASTATTSLYNEQFF
NA	TRBV19	TRBJ1-5	16	NA	CASSTQGRGSNQPQHF
NA	TRBV5-1	TRBJ2-7	14	TRBD1	CACIRTGDSYEQYF
NA	TRBV27	TRBJ1-4	15	TRBD1	CASSLLGQGSEKLFF
NA	TRBV7-9	TRBJ1-2	14	TRBD1	CASSRTGQGGGYTF
NA	TRBV19	TRBJ2-7	15	TRBD1	CASSMGLWTGDEQYF
NA	TRBV3-1/TRBV3-2	TRBJ1-6	16	TRBD1	CASSQTGGDGNSPLHF
NA	TRBV6-5	TRBJ1-2	14	NA	CASVDRPSGYGYTF
NA	TRBV5-4	TRBJ2-3	14	TRBD1	CASTGQGFTDTQYF
NA	TRBV11-3	TRBJ1-4	18	NA	CASSLDGDSGRRDEKLFF
NA	TRBV28	TRBJ1-6	14	NA	CASSLFLDNSPLHF
NA	TRBV19	TRBJ2-1	14	TRBD2	CASSIVGRGNEQFF
NA	TRBV5-4	TRBJ2-7	14	TRBD1	CASRQDRGLYEQYF
once	TRBV9	TRBJ2-3	17	TRBD2	CASSVGLAGGPTDTQYF
NA	TRBV19	TRBJ1-1	14	TRBD1	CASKGQLMNTEAFF
NA	TRBV27	TRBJ2-3	11	NA	CASSWQDTQYF
NA	TRBV6-6	TRBJ2-3	15	TRBD1	CASSSPDRGTDTQYF
NA	TRBV6-6	TRBJ2-4	16	TRBD2	CASTGLAGGSKNIQYF
NA	TRBV6-1	TRBJ2-7	16	NA	CASSVMTGDLSYEQYF